The source of this TCR beta chain is a study of T-cell memory formation after mild COVID-19. With regard to this clonotype: No antigen is known for it.

One entry per CDR3 protein results from TCRdb running MiXCR on the 5' RACE reads. The sample yields hundreds of thousands of distinct CDR3 sequences, roughly 23% seen once. Findings and limits, study-wide: Pre-infection memory carried some responding clones, suggesting that cross-reactive memory joined. Later expanders leaned CD4+, whereas day 15 to 85 contracting clones were balanced CD4/CD8.

Sequenced input: PBMCs or a T cell subset sorted from them (not recorded which). This sequence originates from an adult woman who had mild COVID-19 (a few samples of this study predate the infection). Cell type and time point are not known.

CDR3 DNA: TGTGCCAGCAGTTGGGCAGGGTTGGGCACTGAAGCTTTCTTT. It codes for CASSWAGLGTEAFF. The chain carries TRBV12-3 or TRBV12-4 and TRBJ1-1; TRBD1 is a possible D gene (5 bases). The germline V and J ends were trimmed by 4 bases and 4 bases, with 13 bases remaining between them. The CDR3 has 14 residues.